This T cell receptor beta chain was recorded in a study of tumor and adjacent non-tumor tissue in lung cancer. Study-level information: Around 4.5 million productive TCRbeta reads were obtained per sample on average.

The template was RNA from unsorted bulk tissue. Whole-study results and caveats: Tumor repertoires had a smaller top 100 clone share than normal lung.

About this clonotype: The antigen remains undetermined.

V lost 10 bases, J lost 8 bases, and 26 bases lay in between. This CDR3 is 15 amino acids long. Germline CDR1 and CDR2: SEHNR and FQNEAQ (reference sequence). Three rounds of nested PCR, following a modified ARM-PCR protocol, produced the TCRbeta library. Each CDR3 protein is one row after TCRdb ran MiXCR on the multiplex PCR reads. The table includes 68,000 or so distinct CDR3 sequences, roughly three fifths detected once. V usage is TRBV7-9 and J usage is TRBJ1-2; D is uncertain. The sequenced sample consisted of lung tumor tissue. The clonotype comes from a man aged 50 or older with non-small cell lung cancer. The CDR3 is CAISLGFGPTGGYTF. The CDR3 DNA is TGTGCCATTAGCTTAGGTTTCGGGCCAACCGGGGGCTACACCTTC. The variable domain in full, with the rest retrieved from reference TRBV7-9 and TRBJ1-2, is DTGVSQNPRHKITKRGQNVTFRCDPISEHNRLYWYRQTLGQGPEFLTYFQNEAQLEKSRLLSDRFSAERPKGSFSTLEIQRTEQGDSAMYLCAISLGFGPTGGYTFGSGTRLTVV.